These 2 T cell receptor beta chains originate from one sample sequenced in a study of tumor and adjacent non-tumor tissue in lung cancer. The library came from three nested PCR rounds adapted from ARM-PCR protocols. TCRdb fed the multiplex PCR reads into MiXCR, producing one record per CDR3 protein. There are tens of thousands of distinct CDR3 sequences in the sample; about 70% occur only once, and around a quarter lies in the top ten. No cell sorting was done before RNA was extracted from the tissue. Distant lung tissue was collected more than 3 cm away from the tumor edge. Sample: distant non-tumor lung tissue. These receptors all stem from a woman in her sixties or seventies with non-small cell lung cancer.

As concerns this clonotype: This likely comes from a read error, as the CDR3 has no conserved phenylalanine or tryptophan at its end. The DNA is omitted, as the CDR3 cannot be located on it reliably, and the CDR3 follows TCRdb's listing. The CDR3 sequence: CASSASSGGVTDTQYL. The chain combines TRBV7-9 with TRBJ2-3; the table's D call, TRBD2, has no DNA check behind it. Germline CDR1 reads SEHNR; CDR2 reads FQNEAQ (reference sequence). The CDR3 length is 16 residues, termini included.

The rearrangement joins TRBV5-1 to TRBJ2-4; weak D call: TRBD2 (6 bases). The germline V gene encodes CDR1 SGHRS and CDR2 YFSETQ. This CDR3 has 16 residues. With 0 bases removed from V and 7 bases from J, the gap between germline ends came to 17 bases. CDR3 loop: CASSLEAGGLRNIQYF. The DNA of the CDR3 is TGCGCCAGCAGCTTGGAGGCTGGGGGGTTGAGGAACATTCAGTACTTC. Full variable domain (outside the CDR3, taken from reference TRBV5-1 and TRBJ2-4): KAGVTQTPRYLIKTRGQQVTLSCSPISGHRSVSWYQQTPGQGLQFLFEYFSETQRNKGNFPGRFSGRQFSNSRSEMNVSTLELGDSALYLCASSLEAGGLRNIQYFGAGTRLSVL.